Listed below are T cell receptor beta chains from one sample, sequenced in a study of shared clonotypes between healthy human individuals. Using immunoSEQ multiplex PCR, the repertoire was profiled, and TCRdb retains in-frame clones only, with some absent. Found here are some 1,900,000 clones, approximately 94% of them singletons; the top ten hold under 1.5%. Sequences were obtained from naive CD8+ T cells sorted from blood. The receptors come from a man younger than 35 in good health. Each CDR3 is given without its conserved first and last residue. Size tells how often a clone was seen (once, few, many) or the class of an expanded clone, and some rows leave it out.

V	size	J	CDR3
TRBV27	.	TRBJ2-1	ASSLLGVAGDNEQF
TRBV28	.	TRBJ2-2	ASSLTGVNTGELF
TRBV13	.	TRBJ2-1	ASSPRRTRENEQF
TRBV2	.	TRBJ2-7	ASTEDPSYEQY
TRBV6-5	.	TRBJ1-2	ASSGDRDGYT
TRBV7-6	.	TRBJ2-7	ASSLGRGEQY
TRBV11-2	.	TRBJ2-1	ASSLASGVYNEQF
TRBV5-6	.	TRBJ2-5	ASSLGPTQY
TRBV12-5	.	TRBJ2-7	ASGERNPYEQY
TRBV6-6	.	TRBJ2-7	ASSFPTESTYEQY
TRBV10-3	.	TRBJ2-5	AISPQESKPLETQY
TRBV14	.	TRBJ1-1	ASSQAGRGPAF
TRBV9	.	TRBJ1-1	ASSVGGKADTEAF
TRBV27	.	TRBJ2-7	ASSKLAWDEQY
TRBV13	.	TRBJ2-5	ASSSTVETQY
TRBV7-6	once	TRBJ2-3	ASSLGPREEQY
TRBV5-1	.	TRBJ1-1	ASSYSAGQMNTEAF
TRBV7-9	.	TRBJ1-5	ASALGGQPQH
TRBV28	.	TRBJ2-5	ASSKGTSGGETQY
TRBV5-6	.	TRBJ2-3	ASSAGGGTDTQY
TRBV7-8	.	TRBJ1-5	ASSPTWDRGRKEDSNQPQH
TRBV7-8	.	TRBJ2-1	ASSLEAEQF
TRBV7-6	.	TRBJ2-1	ASTTGLAGGKDEQF
TRBV28	.	TRBJ2-7	ASGLAGGSYEQY
TRBV6-5	.	TRBJ2-3	APGEGPPADTQY